This T cell receptor (beta chain) was identified during a study of cytomegalovirus exposure and HLA in healthy donors. Study results and caveats: After further analysis at a later stage, 16,951 TCR beta sequences were associated with HLA alleles at 0.05 false discovery rate.

Donors likely had unrecorded immune exposures despite being nominally healthy when sampled. The junction had 11 bases not matched to a gene; V was cut back by 6 bases and J by 8 bases. The CDR3 is 15 amino acids. The germline gives CDR1 ENHRY, CDR2 SYGVKD. The PCR made use of 60 Vbeta and 13 Jbeta primers. Sequenced by immunoSEQ multiplex PCR; TCRdb stores in-frame clones only, minus some. This table has some 220,000 clones, 77% appearing once. In regard to this clone: Its antigen is unknown.

The receptor was derived from a woman between 55 and 75 years old in good health and CMV-seropositive. Input material: PBMCs. The chain links TRBV10-3 to TRBJ1-4, with 8 nucleotides matching TRBD1. The CDR3 is CAISPDRVGEEKLFF. The DNA of the CDR3 is TGTGCCATCAGCCCGGACAGGGTCGGGGAGGAAAAACTGTTTTTT.